This T cell receptor beta chain was observed in a study of shared clonotypes between healthy human individuals. Study-wide points: The generation probabilities recorded for non-shared clonotypes fell below those of clonotypes shared by all four donors. It was observed that roughly 4.8% of naive CD4 clonotypes were shared across a handful of donors.

About this clone itself: Its antigen is not identified.

Template for every sorted-subset replicate PCR totaled about 200 ng DNA, tens of thousands of T cell genomes. TCRdb's table, derived via immunoSEQ multiplex PCR, lists solely in-frame clones and lacks some. Of 2 million to 2.5 million clones listed, more than 85% were seen once; the top ten hold 0.35% to 0.5%. The sample was naive CD4+ T cells from PBMCs. The subset denotes: CD45RA+ positively selected. This clonotype was obtained from a man between 18 and 29 years old in good health. Some clones in this sample may be carry-over from other donors' samples.

CDR3 region: CASSQVSEGYNEQFF. The CDR3 DNA sequence: TGTGCCAGCAGCCAAGTATCGGAGGGCTACAATGAGCAGTTCTTC. The chain couples TRBV4-2 to TRBJ2-1, with a tentative D call TRBD2 (6 bases). The CDR3 contains 15 residues. CDR1 is LGHNA and CDR2 is YNFKEQ in the germline V gene. The V and J ends lost 1 base and 3 bases respectively, with 10 bases between them.